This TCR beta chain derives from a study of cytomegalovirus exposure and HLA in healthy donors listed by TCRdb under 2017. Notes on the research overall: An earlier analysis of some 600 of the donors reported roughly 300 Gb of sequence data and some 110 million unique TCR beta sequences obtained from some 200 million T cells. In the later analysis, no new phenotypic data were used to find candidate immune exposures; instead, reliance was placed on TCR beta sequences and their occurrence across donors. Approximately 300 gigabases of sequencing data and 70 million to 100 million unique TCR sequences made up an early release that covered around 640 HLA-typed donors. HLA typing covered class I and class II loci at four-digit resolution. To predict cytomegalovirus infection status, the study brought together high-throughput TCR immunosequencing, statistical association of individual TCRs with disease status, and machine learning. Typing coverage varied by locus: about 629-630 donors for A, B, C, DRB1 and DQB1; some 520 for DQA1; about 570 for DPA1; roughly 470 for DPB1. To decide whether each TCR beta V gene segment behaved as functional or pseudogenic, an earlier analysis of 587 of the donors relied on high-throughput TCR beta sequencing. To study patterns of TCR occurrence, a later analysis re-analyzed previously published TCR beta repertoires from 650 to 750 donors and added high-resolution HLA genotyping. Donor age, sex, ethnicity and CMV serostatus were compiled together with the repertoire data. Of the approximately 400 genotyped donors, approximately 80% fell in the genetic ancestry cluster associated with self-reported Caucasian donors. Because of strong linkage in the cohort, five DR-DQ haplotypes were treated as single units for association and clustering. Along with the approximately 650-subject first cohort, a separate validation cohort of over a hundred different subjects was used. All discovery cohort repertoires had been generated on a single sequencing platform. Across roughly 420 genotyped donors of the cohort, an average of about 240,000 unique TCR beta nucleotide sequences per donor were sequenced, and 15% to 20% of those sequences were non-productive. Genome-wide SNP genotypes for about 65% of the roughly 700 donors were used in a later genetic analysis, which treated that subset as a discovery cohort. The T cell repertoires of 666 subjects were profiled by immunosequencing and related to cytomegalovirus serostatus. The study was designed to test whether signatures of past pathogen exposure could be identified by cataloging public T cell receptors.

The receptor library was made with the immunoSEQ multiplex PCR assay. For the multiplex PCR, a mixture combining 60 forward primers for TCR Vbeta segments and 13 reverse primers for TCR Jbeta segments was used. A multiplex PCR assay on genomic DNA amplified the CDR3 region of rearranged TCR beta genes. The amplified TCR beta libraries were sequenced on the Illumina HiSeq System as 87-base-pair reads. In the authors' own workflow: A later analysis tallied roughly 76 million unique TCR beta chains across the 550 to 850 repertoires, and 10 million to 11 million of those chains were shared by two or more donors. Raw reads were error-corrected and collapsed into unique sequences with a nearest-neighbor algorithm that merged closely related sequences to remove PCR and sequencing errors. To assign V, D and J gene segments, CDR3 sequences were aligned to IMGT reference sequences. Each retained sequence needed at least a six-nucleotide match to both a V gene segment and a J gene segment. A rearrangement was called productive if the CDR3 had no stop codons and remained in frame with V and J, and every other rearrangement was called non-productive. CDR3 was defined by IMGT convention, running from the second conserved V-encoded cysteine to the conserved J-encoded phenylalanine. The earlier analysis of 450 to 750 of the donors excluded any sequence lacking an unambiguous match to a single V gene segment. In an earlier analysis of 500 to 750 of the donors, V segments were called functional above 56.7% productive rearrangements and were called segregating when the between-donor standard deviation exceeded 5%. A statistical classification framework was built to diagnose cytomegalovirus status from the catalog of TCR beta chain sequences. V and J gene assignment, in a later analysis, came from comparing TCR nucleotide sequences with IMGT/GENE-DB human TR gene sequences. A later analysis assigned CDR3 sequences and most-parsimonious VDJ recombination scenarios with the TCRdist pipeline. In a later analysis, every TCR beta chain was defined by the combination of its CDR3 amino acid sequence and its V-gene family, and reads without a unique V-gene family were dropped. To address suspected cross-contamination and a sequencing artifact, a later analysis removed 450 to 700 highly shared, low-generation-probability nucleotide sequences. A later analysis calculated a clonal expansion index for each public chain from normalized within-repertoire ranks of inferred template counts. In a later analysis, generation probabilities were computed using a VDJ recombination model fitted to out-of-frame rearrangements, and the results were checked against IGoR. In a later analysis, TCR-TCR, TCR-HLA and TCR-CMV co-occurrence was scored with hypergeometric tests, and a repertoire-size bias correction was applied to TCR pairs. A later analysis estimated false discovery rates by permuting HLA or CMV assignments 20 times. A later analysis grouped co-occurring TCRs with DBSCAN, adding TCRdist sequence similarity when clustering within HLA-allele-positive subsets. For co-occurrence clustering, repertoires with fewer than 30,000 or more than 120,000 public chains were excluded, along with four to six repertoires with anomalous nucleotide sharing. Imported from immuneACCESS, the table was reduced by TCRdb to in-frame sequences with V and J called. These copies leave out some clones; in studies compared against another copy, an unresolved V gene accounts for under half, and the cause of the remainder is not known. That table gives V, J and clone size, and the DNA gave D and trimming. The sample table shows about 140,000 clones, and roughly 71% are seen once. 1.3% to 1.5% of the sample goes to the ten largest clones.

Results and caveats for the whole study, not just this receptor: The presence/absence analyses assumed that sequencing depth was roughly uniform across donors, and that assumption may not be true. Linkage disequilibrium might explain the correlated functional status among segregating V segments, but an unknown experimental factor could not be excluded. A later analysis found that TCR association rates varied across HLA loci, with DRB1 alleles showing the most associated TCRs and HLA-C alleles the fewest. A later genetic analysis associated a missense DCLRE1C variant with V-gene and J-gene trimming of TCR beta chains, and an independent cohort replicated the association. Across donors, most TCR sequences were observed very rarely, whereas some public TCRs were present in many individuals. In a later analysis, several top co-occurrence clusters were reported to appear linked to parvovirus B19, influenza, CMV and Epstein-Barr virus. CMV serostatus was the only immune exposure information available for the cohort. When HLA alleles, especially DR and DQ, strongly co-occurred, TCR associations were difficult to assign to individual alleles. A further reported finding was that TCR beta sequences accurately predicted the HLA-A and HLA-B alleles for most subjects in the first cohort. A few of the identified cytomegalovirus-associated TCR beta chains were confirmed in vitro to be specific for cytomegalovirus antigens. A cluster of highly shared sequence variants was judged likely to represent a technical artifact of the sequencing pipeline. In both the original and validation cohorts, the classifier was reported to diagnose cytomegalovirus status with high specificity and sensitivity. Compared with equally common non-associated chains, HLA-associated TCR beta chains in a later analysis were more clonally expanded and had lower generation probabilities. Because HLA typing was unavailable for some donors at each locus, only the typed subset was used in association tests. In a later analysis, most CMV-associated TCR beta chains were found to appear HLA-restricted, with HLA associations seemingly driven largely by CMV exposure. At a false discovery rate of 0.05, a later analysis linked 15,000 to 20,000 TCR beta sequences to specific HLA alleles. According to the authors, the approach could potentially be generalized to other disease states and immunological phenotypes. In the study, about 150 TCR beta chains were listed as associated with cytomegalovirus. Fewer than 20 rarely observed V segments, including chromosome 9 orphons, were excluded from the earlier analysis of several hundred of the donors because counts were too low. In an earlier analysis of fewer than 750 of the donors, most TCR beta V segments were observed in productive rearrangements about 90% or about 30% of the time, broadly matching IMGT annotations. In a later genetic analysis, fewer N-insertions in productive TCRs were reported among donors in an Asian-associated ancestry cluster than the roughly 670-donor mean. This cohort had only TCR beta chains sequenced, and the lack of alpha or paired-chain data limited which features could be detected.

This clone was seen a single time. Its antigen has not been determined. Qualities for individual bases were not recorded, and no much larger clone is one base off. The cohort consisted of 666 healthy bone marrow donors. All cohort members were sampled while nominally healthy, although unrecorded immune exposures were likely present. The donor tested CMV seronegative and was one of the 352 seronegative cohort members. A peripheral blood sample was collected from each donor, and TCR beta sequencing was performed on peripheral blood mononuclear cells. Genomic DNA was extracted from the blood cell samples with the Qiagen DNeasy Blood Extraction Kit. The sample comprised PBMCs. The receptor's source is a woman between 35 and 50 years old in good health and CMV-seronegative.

The CDR3 protein sequence reads: CASSVGRDGQPQHF. Here is the DNA: TGTGCCAGCAGCGTAGGGAGGGATGGTCAGCCCCAGCATTTT. The sequence links TRBV9 to TRBJ1-5; no D gene is confidently identified. V is clipped by 0 bases and J by 6 bases, and the sequence between their germline boundaries is 10 bases long. From its cysteine to its phenylalanine, the CDR3 spans 14 amino acids. Solely the CDR3 DNA is kept, with 42 bases framed from the first base. The germline V gene encodes CDR1 SGDLS and CDR2 YYNGEE.